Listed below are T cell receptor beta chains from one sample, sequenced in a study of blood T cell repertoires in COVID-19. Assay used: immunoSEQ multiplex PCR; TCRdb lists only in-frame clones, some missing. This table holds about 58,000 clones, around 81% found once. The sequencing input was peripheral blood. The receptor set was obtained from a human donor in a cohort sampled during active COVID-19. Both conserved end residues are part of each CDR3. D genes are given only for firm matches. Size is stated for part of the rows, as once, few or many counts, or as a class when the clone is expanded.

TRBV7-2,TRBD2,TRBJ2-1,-,TGTGCCAGCAGCTGGACTAGCGGGAAGGGAAGTGAGCAGTTCTTC,CASSWTSGKGSEQFF
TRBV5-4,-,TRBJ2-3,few,TGTGCCAGCAGCCAGAACACAGATACGCAGTATTTT,CASSQNTDTQYF
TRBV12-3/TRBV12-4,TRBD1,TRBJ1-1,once,TGTGCCTCTAGGGGGCCGAACACTGAAGCTTTCTTT,CASRGPNTEAFF
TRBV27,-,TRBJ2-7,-,TGTGCCAGCAGTTTATCCCCGGGGTTGCGGGGCTACGAGCAGTACTTC,CASSLSPGLRGYEQYF
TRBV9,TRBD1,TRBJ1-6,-,TGTGCCAGCAGCGTAGGGTCAGGGGGAGGTTCTTCACCCCTCCACTTT,CASSVGSGGGSSPLHF
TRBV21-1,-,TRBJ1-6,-,TGTGCCAGCAGCAATTCCTACGGGGACTATAATTCACCCCTCCACTTT,CASSNSYGDYNSPLHF
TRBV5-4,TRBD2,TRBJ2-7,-,TGTGCCAGCAGCTTGTTAACCCTAGCGGGAGTACCTTCCTACGAGCAGTACTTC,CASSLLTLAGVPSYEQYF
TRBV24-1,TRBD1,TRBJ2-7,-,TGTGCCACCAGTGATCAGGGGGCGAACTCCTACGAGCAGTACTTC,CATSDQGANSYEQYF
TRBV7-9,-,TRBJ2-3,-,TGTGCCAGCAGCTTAACGGGCGGGACCACAGATACGCAGTATTTT,CASSLTGGTTDTQYF
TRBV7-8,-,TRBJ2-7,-,TGTGCCAGCAGCCTGGACAGTGCAAGATACGAGCAGTACTTC,CASSLDSARYEQYF
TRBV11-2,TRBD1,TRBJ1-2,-,TGTGCCAGCAGTTTCGGGACAGGGGGTAGAGGGGGCTACACCTTC,CASSFGTGGRGGYTF
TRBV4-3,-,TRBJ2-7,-,TGCGCCAGCAGCCAAGACCGGGACAACTCCTACGAGCAGTACTTC,CASSQDRDNSYEQYF
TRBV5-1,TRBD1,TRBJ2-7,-,TGCGCCAGCAGCTCGACAGGGGTCGGCGGGGAGCAGTACTTC,CASSSTGVGGEQYF
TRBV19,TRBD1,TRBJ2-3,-,TGTGCCAGTAGTAGGGGGACAGGGGCCACAGATACGCAGTATTTT,CASSRGTGATDTQYF
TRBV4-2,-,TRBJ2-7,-,TGTGCCAGCAGCCAAGTCGGACAACTAGCCTCCACACCGGGGTCGCAGTACTTC,CASSQVGQLASTPGSQYF
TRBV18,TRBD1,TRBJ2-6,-,TGTGCCAGCTCACCTTCGACAGGGCGGGTGGGGGCCAACGTCCTGACTTTC,CASSPSTGRVGANVLTF
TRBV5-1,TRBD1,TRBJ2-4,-,TGCGCCAGCAGCTTGGAAGGACAGGGCACGGACATTCAGTACTTC,CASSLEGQGTDIQYF
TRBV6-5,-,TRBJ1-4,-,TGTGCCAGCAGTTACGGGGGGTGGGCTAATGAAAAACTGTTTTTT,CASSYGGWANEKLFF
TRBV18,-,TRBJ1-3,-,TGTGCCAGCTCAGACAGCTCTGGAAACACCATATATTTT,CASSDSSGNTIYF
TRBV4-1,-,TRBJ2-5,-,TGCGCCAGCAGCCAAGATCCCTCCCGGCAAGAGACCCAGTACTTC,CASSQDPSRQETQYF
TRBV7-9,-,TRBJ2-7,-,TGTGCCAGCAGCTTAACACCTGACTCCTACGAGCAGTACTTC,CASSLTPDSYEQYF
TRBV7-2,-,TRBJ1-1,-,TGTGCCAGCAGCCCTGACCTCGGGACTGAAGCTTTCTTT,CASSPDLGTEAFF
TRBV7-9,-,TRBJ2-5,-,TGTGCCAGCAGCTTAGCGCACTCAGGGGTCCAGACCCAGTACTTC,CASSLAHSGVQTQYF
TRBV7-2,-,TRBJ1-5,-,TGTGCCAGCAGCTTTGAACAGGGCAATCAGCCCCAGCATTTT,CASSFEQGNQPQHF
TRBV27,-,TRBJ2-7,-,TGTGCCAGCAGTTATAGTACGTCCTACGAGCAGTACTTC,CASSYSTSYEQYF
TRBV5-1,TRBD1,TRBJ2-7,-,TGCGCCAGCAGCTTGGTCATCCGGGACAGGTTGCCCGAGCAGTACTTC,CASSLVIRDRLPEQYF
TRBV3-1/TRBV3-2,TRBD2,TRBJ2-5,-,TGTGCCAGCAGCCACAGACTAGCGGGCGGGGAGACCCAGTACTTC,CASSHRLAGGETQYF
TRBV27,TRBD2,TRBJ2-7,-,TGTGCCAGCAGTTTCCAGCGGGGGGATTCCTACGAGCAGTACTTC,CASSFQRGDSYEQYF
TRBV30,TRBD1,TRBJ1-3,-,TGTGCCTGGAGGACCGGGACAGCTTCTGGAAACACCATATATTTT,CAWRTGTASGNTIYF
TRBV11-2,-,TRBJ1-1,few,TGTGCCAGCAGCTTAGCCCGGGAGACTTTGAACACTGAAGCTTTCTTT,CASSLARETLNTEAFF
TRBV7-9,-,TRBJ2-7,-,TGTGCCAGCAGCCCGTCCCTTGAGACAGGAGCCTACGAGCAGTACTTC,CASSPSLETGAYEQYF
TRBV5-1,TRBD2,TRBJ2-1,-,TGCGCCAGCAGCTCCCCGGGTAGCGGGGGGGTCGGTGAGCAGTTCTTC,CASSSPGSGGVGEQFF
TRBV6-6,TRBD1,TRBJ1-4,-,TGTGCCAGCAGCCATCCGGACAGGAATGAAAAACTGTTTTTT,CASSHPDRNEKLFF
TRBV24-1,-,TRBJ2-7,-,TGTGCCACCAGTGGTCAGGGGCTTTACGAGCAGTACTTC,CATSGQGLYEQYF
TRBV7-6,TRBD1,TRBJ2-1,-,TGTGCCAGCAGCTTAGTTGCGCCCGGGACAGGGGTTTATAATGAGCAGTTCTTC,CASSLVAPGTGVYNEQFF
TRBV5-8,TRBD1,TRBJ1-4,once,TGTGCCAGCAGCTTGGAATTAGGGACAGGGGGCGTGAAACTGTTTTTT,CASSLELGTGGVKLFF
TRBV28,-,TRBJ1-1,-,TGTGCCAGCGGGAGAGGGACACCCCCTGAAGCTTTCTTT,CASGRGTPPEAFF
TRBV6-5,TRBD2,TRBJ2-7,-,TGTGCCAGCAGTTCCCGACTAGCGGGCTACGAGCAGTACTTC,CASSSRLAGYEQYF
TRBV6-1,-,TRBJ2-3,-,TGTGCCAGCAGTGAAATGGCAGGGGCCCCAGATACGCAGTATTTT,CASSEMAGAPDTQYF
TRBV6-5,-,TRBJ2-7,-,TGTGCCAGCAGCTCCTCTCCCCGGGAGCAGTACTTC,CASSSSPREQYF
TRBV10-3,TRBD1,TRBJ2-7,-,TGTGCCATCAGTGAGCCGCCCGGGACAGGGAACCACGAGCAGTACTTC,CAISEPPGTGNHEQYF